A selection of T cell receptor beta chains follows, all from one sample in a study of blood T cell repertoires in COVID-19. Here immunoSEQ multiplex PCR was the method, and the copy in TCRdb shows in-frame clones only, minus some. The data show over 45,000 clones, with around 84% seen just once and 4% to 5.5% held by the top ten. The sample taken for sequencing was peripheral blood. All receptors come from a man aged 50 or older with active COVID-19. Each CDR3 is given with its conserved first and last residue. A D gene is named only where the DNA matches it firmly. The size field is filled for only some rows; it gives once, few, many or a size class.

J gene	V gene	clone size	D gene	CDR3 protein	CDR3 DNA
TRBJ2-3	TRBV9	-	TRBD1	CASSVDGQVTDTQYF	TGTGCCAGCAGCGTAGATGGACAGGTCACAGATACGCAGTATTTT
TRBJ2-3	TRBV11-3	-	-	CASSLEGRNADTQYF	TGTGCCAGCAGCTTAGAGGGCAGAAATGCAGATACGCAGTATTTT
TRBJ2-1	TRBV6-5	-	TRBD2	CASSFRLAGYNEQFF	TGTGCCAGCAGTTTTCGACTAGCGGGCTACAATGAGCAGTTCTTC
TRBJ1-2	TRBV18	-	-	CASSPTATNYGYTF	TGTGCCAGCTCACCAACAGCTACTAACTATGGCTACACCTTC
TRBJ2-4	TRBV7-2	once	TRBD2	CASSPLGLAVIQYF	TGTGCCAGCAGCCCTCTGGGACTAGCGGTTATTCAGTACTTC
TRBJ1-5	TRBV19	-	-	CASSIPPPRQSNQPQHF	TGTGCCAGTAGTATCCCCCCCCCGCGACAGAGCAATCAGCCCCAGCATTTT
TRBJ2-4	TRBV7-8	-	-	CASSMTVAKNIQYF	TGTGCCAGCAGCATGACAGTAGCCAAAAACATTCAGTACTTC
TRBJ2-1	TRBV6-2/TRBV6-3	-	-	CASSYYDSFSSYNEQFF	TGTGCCAGCAGTTACTACGACAGCTTCAGCTCCTACAATGAGCAGTTCTTC
TRBJ1-2	TRBV2	-	TRBD1	CASIPGGGYGYGYTF	TGTGCCAGCATACCAGGAGGGGGCTATGGCTATGGCTACACCTTC
TRBJ2-6	TRBV18	many	-	CASSPEDRPPGANVLTF	TGTGCCAGCTCACCAGAAGACAGGCCCCCTGGGGCCAACGTCCTGACTTTC
TRBJ2-7	TRBV6-5	-	TRBD1	CASSSGGPYEQYF	TGTGCCAGCAGTTCAGGGGGCCCCTACGAGCAGTACTTC
TRBJ2-1	TRBV6-1	-	TRBD2	CASSDLRGGLAGYNEQFF	TGTGCCAGCAGTGATCTGCGCGGAGGACTAGCGGGGTACAATGAGCAGTTCTTC
TRBJ2-2	TRBV19	-	TRBD1	CASSTGQGNTGELFF	TGTGCCAGTAGTACAGGACAGGGGAACACCGGGGAGCTGTTTTTT
TRBJ1-2	TRBV20-1	-	-	CSASRANYGYTF	TGCAGTGCTAGTAGAGCTAACTATGGCTACACCTTC
TRBJ2-1	TRBV19	-	-	CAPSDEQFF	TGTGCCCCGAGCGATGAGCAGTTCTTC
TRBJ2-7	TRBV4-1	-	TRBD2	CASSQDSAGGTYEQYF	TGCGCCAGCAGCCAAGATAGCGCGGGGGGAACCTACGAGCAGTACTTC
TRBJ2-7	TRBV25-1	-	TRBD1	CASLQGGLDEQYF	TGTGCCAGCCTACAGGGGGGTCTGGACGAGCAGTACTTC
TRBJ1-4	TRBV9	once	TRBD1	CASSVTTGFGEKLFF	TGTGCCAGCAGCGTAACGACAGGGTTCGGTGAAAAACTGTTTTTT
TRBJ2-5	TRBV6-5	-	-	CASSSTGLRKTQYF	TGTGCCAGCAGTTCCACAGGGCTAAGGAAGACCCAGTACTTC
TRBJ2-7	TRBV21-1	-	-	CASSNPPGGLYEQYF	TGTGCCAGCAGCAACCCGCCCGGGGGGTTATACGAGCAGTACTTC
TRBJ2-3	TRBV5-1	-	TRBD1	CASSPAQGLDTQYF	TGCGCCAGCAGCCCGGCACAGGGGTTAGATACGCAGTATTTT
TRBJ2-5	TRBV12-3/TRBV12-4	-	TRBD2	CASLRGGEETQYF	TGTGCCAGCCTGCGGGGGGGCGAAGAGACCCAGTACTTC
TRBJ1-1	TRBV12-5	-	TRBD1	CASGLVERQGAGVDTEAFF	TGTGCTAGTGGTTTGGTAGAGCGACAGGGGGCGGGGGTTGACACTGAAGCTTTCTTT